The clone carrying this T cell receptor beta chain was found once. This record comes from a study of blood T cell repertoires in COVID-19. Whole-study context: Samples of COVID-19 (acute and convalescent) were obtained from the United States, Italy and Spain. T cells, B-cell-depleted T cells, or PBMCs provided the cDNA or gDNA that served as material.

Original methodology: Estimation of nucleated cell counts relied on the amplification of reference gene primers. Assay: immunoSEQ multiplex PCR; the TCRdb copy retains only in-frame clones and omits some. The V and J calls and clone size come from that table; D and trimming were worked out from the DNA. The data hold 35,000 to 40,000 clones, with 90% observed a single time. V lost 3 bases and J 5 bases, leaving 10 bases between the germline ends. The V gene's germline CDR1 is KGHSH and CDR2 LQKENI. The CDR3 has 14 residues. This chain links TRBV18 with TRBJ1-4; weak D call: TRBD1 (6 bases). The specimen sequenced was peripheral blood. This sequence was found in a man in his 60s with active or convalescent COVID-19. CDR3 loop: CASSPGGGNEKLFF. The CDR3 nucleotides read TGTGCCAGCTCACCGGGAGGGGGAAATGAAAAACTGTTTTTT.